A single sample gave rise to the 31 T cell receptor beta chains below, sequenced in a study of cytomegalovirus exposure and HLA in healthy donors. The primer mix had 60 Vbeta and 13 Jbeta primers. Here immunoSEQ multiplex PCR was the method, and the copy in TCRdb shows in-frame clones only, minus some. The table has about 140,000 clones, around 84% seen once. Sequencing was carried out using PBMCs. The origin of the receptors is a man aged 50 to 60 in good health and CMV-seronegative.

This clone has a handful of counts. For the CDR3, the DNA is TGTGCCAGCAGCTTGAGATTGGGACAGGGGGCCAATCAGCCCCAGCATTTT. It translates to CASSLRLGQGANQPQHF. This chain uses TRBV7-2 with TRBJ1-5; 12 bases match TRBD1. With V trimmed by 3 bases and J by 3 bases, 6 bases remained unmatched. Germline assignment: CDR1 SGHTA and CDR2 FQGNSA. The CDR3 has 17 amino acids.

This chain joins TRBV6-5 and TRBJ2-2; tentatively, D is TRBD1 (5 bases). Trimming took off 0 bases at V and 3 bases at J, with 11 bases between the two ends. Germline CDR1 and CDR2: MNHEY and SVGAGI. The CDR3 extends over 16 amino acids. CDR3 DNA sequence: TGTGCCAGCAGTTACTCGACTGGGGCGTACACCGGGGAGCTGTTTTTT. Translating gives CASSYSTGAYTGELFF.

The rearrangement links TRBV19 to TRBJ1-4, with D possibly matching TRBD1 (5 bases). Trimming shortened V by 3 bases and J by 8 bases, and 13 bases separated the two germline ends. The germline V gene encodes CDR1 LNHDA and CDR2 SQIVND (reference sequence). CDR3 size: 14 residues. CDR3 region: CASSMVGLKEKLFF. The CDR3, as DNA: TGTGCCAGTAGTATGGTGGGACTGAAAGAAAAACTGTTTTTT.

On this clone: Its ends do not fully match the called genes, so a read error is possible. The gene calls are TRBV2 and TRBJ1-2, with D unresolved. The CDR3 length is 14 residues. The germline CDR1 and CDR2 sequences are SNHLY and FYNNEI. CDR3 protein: CASNEWGREYGYTF. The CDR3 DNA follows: TGTGCCAGCAATGAATGGGGAAGGGAGTATGGCTACACCTTC.

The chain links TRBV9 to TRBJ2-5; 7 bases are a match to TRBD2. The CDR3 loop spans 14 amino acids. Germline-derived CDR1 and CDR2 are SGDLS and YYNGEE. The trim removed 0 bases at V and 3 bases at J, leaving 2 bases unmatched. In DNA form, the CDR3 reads TGTGCCAGCAGCGTAGCGGGGGGAGAAGAGACCCAGTACTTC. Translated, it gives CASSVAGGEETQYF.

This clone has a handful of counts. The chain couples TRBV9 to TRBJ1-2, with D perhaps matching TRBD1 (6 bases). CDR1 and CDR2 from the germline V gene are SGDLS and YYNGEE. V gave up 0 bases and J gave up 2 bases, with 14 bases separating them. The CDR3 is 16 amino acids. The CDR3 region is CASSVAVGGANYGYTF. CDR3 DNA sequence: TGTGCCAGCAGCGTAGCGGTAGGGGGGGCCAACTATGGCTACACCTTC.

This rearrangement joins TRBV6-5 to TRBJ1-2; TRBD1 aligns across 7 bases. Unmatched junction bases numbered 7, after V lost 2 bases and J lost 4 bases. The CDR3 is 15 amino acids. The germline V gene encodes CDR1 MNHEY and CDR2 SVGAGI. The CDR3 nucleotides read TGTGCCAGCAGTTACACACAGGGGAGGAGCTATGGCTACACCTTC. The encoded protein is CASSYTQGRSYGYTF.

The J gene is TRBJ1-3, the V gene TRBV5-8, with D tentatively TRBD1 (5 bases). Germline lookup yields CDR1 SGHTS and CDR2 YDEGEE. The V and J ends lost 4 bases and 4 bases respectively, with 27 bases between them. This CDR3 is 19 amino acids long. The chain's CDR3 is CASSLLPLTASGGGNTIYF. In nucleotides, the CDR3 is TGTGCCAGCAGCCTGCTTCCTTTGACAGCGTCAGGAGGGGGAAACACCATATATTTT.

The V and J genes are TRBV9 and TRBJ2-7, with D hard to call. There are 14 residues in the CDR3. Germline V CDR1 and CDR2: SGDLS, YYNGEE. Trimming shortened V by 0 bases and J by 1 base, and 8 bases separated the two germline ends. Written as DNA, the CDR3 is TGTGCCAGCAGCGTAGAATCAGATTCCTACGAGCAGTACTTC. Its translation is CASSVESDSYEQYF.

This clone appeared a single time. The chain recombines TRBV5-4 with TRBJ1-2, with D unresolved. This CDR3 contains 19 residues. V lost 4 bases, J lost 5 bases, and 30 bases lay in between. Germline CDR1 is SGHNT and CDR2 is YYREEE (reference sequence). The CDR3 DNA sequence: TGTGCCAGCAGCCCTGGGCCAGCCTCCGACCCTTTGTCCGCATATGGCTACACCTTC. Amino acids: CASSPGPASDPLSAYGYTF.

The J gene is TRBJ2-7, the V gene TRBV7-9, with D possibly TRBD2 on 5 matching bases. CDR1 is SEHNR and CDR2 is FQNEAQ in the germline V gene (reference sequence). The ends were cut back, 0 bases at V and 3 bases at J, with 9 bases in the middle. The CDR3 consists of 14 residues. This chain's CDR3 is CASSLASGYYEQYF. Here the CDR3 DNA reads TGTGCCAGCAGCTTAGCGAGCGGTTACTACGAGCAGTACTTC.

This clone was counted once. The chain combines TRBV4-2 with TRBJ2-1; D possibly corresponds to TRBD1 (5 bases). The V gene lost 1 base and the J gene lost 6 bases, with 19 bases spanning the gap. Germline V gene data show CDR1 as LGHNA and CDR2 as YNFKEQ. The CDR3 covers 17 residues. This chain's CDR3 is CASSQVSGAGSVNEQFF. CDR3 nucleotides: TGTGCCAGCAGCCAAGTCAGTGGGGCAGGGTCCGTCAATGAGCAGTTCTTC.

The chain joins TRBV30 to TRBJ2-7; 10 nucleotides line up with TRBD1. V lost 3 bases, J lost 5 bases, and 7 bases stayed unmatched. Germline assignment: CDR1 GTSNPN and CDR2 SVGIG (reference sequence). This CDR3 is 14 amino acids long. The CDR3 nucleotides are TGTGCCTGGAGCCCGGGACAGGGGCCGGACGAGCAGTACTTC. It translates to CAWSPGQGPDEQYF.

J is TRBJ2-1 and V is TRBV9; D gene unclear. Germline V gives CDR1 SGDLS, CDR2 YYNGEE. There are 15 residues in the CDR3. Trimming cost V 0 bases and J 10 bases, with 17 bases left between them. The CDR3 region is CASSVVELPSGEQFF. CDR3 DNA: TGTGCCAGCAGCGTAGTTGAACTACCTTCTGGGGAGCAGTTCTTC.

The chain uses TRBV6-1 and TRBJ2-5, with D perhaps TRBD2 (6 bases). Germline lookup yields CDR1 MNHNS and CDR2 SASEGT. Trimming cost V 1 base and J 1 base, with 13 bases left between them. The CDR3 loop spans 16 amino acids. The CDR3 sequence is CASSEGWGLGQETQYF. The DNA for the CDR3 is TGTGCCAGCAGTGAAGGTTGGGGACTGGGCCAAGAGACCCAGTACTTC.

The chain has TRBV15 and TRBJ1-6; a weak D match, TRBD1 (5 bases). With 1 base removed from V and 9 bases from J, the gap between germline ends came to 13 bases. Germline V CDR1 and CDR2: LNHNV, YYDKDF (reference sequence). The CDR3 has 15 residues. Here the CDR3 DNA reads TGTGCCACCAGCAGAGCAAGGACAATGAGTTCACCCCTCCACTTT. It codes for CATSRARTMSSPLHF.

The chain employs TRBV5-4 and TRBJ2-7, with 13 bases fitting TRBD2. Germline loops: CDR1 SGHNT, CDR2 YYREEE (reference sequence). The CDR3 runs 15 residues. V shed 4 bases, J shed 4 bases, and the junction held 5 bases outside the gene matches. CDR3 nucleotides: TGTGCCAGCAGCCGTGGGACTAGCGGGACTTACGAGCAGTACTTC. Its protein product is CASSRGTSGTYEQYF. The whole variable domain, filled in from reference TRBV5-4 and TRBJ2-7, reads ETGVTQSPTHLIKTRGQQVTLRCSSQSGHNTVSWYQQALGQGPQFIFQYYREEENGRGNFPPRFSGLQFPNYSSELNVNALELDDSALYLCASSRGTSGTYEQYFGPGTRLTVT.

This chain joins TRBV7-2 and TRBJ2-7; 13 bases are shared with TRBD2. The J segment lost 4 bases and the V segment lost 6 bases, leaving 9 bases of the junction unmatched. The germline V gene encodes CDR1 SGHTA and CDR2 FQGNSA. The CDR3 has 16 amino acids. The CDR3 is CASRPAGTSGNYEQYF. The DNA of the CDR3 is TGTGCCAGCAGACCAGCCGGGACTAGCGGGAATTACGAGCAGTACTTC.

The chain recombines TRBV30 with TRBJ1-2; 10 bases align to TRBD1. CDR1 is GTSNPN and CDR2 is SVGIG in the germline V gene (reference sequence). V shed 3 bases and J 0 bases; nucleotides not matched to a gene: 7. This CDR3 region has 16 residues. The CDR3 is CAWSGTGAKANYGYTF. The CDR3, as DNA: TGTGCCTGGAGCGGGACAGGGGCGAAAGCTAACTATGGCTACACCTTC. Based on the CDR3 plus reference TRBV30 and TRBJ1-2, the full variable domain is SQTIHQWPATLVQPVGSPLSLECTVEGTSNPNLYWYRQAAGRGLQLLFYSVGIGQISSEVPQNLSASRPQDRQFILSSKKLLLSDSGFYLCAWSGTGAKANYGYTFGSGTRLTVV.

CDR3 protein: CASSVSYRVPTDTQYF. The CDR3, as DNA: TGTGCCAGCAGCGTTAGTTACCGGGTGCCCACAGATACGCAGTATTTT. The genes are TRBV9 and TRBJ2-3, with D uncertain. Trimming took 2 bases from V and 2 from J, leaving 15 bases between them. The germline gives CDR1 SGDLS, CDR2 YYNGEE. The CDR3 runs 16 residues.

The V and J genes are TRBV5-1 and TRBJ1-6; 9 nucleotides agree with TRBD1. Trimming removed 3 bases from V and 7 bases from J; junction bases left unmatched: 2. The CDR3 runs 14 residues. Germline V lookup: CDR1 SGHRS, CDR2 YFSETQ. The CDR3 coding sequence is TGCGCCAGCAGCTGGGACAGGGCCAATTCACCCCTCCACTTT. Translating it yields CASSWDRANSPLHF. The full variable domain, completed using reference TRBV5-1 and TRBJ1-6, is KAGVTQTPRYLIKTRGQQVTLSCSPISGHRSVSWYQQTPGQGLQFLFEYFSETQRNKGNFPGRFSGRQFSNSRSEMNVSTLELGDSALYLCASSWDRANSPLHFGNGTRLTVT.

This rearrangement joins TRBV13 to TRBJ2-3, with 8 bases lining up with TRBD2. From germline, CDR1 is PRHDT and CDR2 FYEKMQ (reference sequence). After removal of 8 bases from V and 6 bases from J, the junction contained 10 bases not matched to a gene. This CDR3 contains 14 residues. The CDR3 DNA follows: TGTGCCAGCGGTCAAAGCGGGAGTACGGATACGCAGTATTTT. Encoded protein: CASGQSGSTDTQYF. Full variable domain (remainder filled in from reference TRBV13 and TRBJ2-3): AAGVIQSPRHLIKEKRETATLKCYPIPRHDTVYWYQQGPGQDPQFLISFYEKMQSDKGSIPDRFSAQQFSDYHSELNMSSLELGDSALYFCASGQSGSTDTQYFGPGTRLTVL.

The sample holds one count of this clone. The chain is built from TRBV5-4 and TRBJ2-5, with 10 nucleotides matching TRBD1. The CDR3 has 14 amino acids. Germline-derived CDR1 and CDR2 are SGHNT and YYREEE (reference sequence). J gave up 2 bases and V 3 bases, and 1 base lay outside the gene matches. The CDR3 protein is CASSSDRGQETQYF. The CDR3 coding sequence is TGTGCCAGCAGCTCGGACAGGGGGCAAGAGACCCAGTACTTC.

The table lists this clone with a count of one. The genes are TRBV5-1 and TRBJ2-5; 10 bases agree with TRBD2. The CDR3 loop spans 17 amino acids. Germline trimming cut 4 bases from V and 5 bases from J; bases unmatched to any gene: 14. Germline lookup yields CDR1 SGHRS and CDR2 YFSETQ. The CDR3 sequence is CASSQGTSVWGGETQYF. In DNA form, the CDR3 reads TGCGCCAGCAGCCAAGGGACTAGCGTATGGGGGGGGGAGACCCAGTACTTC.

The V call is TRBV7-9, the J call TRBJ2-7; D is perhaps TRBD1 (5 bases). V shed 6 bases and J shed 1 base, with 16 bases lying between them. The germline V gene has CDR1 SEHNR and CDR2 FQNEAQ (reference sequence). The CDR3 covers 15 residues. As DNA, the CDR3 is TGTGCCAGCAGTTCGGACACCCTGGGGTCCTACGAGCAGTACTTC. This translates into CASSSDTLGSYEQYF. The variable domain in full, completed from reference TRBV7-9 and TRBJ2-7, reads DTGVSQNPRHKITKRGQNVTFRCDPISEHNRLYWYRQTLGQGPEFLTYFQNEAQLEKSRLLSDRFSAERPKGSFSTLEIQRTEQGDSAMYLCASSSDTLGSYEQYFGPGTRLTVT.

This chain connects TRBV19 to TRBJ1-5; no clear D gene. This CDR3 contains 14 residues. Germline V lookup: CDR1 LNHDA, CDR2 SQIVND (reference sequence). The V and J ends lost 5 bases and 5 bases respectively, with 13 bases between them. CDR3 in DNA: TGTGCCAGTAGTTCGGACGGGGTGGATCAGCCCCAGCATTTT. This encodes CASSSDGVDQPQHF.

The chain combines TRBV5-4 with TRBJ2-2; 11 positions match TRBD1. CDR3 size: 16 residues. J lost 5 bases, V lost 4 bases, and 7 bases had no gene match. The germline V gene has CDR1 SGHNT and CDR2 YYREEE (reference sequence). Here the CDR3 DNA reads TGTGCCAGCAGCCCTGGGGGGACAGGGGGGACCGGGGAGCTGTTTTTT. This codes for CASSPGGTGGTGELFF. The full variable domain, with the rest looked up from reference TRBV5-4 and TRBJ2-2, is ETGVTQSPTHLIKTRGQQVTLRCSSQSGHNTVSWYQQALGQGPQFIFQYYREEENGRGNFPPRFSGLQFPNYSSELNVNALELDDSALYLCASSPGGTGGTGELFFGEGSRLTVL.

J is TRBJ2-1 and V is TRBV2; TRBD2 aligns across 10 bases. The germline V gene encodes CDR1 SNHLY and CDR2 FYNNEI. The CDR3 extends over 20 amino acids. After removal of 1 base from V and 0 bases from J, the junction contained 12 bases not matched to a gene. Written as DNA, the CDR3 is TGTGCCAGCAGTGAAGGGGTAGCGGGAGGTCACCCTGGCTCCTACAATGAGCAGTTCTTC. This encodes CASSEGVAGGHPGSYNEQFF.

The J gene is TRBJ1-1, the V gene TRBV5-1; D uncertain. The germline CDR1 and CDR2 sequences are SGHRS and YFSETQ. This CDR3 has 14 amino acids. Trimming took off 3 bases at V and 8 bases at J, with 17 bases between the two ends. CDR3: CASSSGERLREAFF. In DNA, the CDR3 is TGCGCCAGCAGCTCCGGCGAGCGTCTGAGGGAAGCTTTCTTT.

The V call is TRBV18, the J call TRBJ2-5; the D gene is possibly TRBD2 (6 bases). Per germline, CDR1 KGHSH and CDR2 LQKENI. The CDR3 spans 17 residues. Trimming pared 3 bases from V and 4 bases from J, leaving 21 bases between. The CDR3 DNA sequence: TGTGCCAGCTCACCGCCCCCGAGCGGGTCTCGGGGAGAGACCCAGTACTTC. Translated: CASSPPPSGSRGETQYF.

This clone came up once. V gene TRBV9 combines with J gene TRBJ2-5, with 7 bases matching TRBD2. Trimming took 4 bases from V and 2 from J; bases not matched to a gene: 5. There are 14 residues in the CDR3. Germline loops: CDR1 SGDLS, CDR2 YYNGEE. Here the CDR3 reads CASSPGLVQETQYF. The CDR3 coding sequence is TGTGCCAGCAGCCCAGGACTAGTTCAAGAGACCCAGTACTTC.